The 8 T cell receptor beta chains presented below share a single source sample, sequenced in a study of regulatory T cells in long-lasting Graves disease. Assembly of TCR beta libraries relied on iRepertoire HTBI primers together with Arm-PCR of CDR3 regions. In TCRdb, the multiplex PCR reads were re-called with MiXCR into one record per CDR3 protein. The table shows about 660,000 distinct CDR3 sequences, with about 32% occurring only once. Noted time point: persistent/refractory GD, antithyroid drugs over 5 years with positive TRAb. Construction of the TCR library relied on RNA isolated from PBMCs. The material sequenced was peripheral blood mononuclear cells (PBMCs), taken when the disease was refractory, from a patient treated with antithyroid drugs. These receptors were obtained from a female donor with Graves disease.

This rearrangement joins TRBV9 to TRBJ2-5; the match to TRBD2 covers 10 bases. The length of the CDR3 is 17 residues. The trim removed 0 bases at V and 5 bases at J, leaving 10 bases unmatched. Germline assignment: CDR1 SGDLS and CDR2 YYNGEE. CDR3 protein: CASSVGSSGSRGETQYF. CDR3 DNA: TGTGCCAGCAGCGTAGGATCTAGCGGGAGTCGGGGCGAGACCCAGTACTTC.

V gene TRBV11-2 combines with J gene TRBJ2-7; perhaps TRBD2 as D (5 bases). The CDR3 loop spans 16 amino acids. The V gene lost 0 bases and the J gene lost 0 bases, with 12 bases spanning the gap. The germline gives CDR1 SGHAT, CDR2 FQNNGV. CDR3 sequence: CASSLDPDLASYEQYF. Here the CDR3 DNA reads TGTGCCAGCAGCTTAGACCCGGACCTAGCCTCCTACGAGCAGTACTTC.

This clonotype was seen a few times. The chain carries TRBV9 and TRBJ2-2; D may be TRBD2 (5 bases). CDR3 length equals 13 residues. Germline V lookup: CDR1 SGDLS, CDR2 YYNGEE. Trimming cost V 5 bases and J 7 bases, with 12 bases left between them. The CDR3 nucleotides read TGTGCCAGCAGAGCCCTACGGGGCGGGGAGCTGTTTTTT. Amino acids: CASRALRGGELFF.

The rearrangement uses TRBV6-1 and TRBJ2-2; 7 bases map to TRBD1. The germline V gene encodes CDR1 MNHNS and CDR2 SASEGT. The V gene end was trimmed by 5 bases and the J gene end by 1 base; junction bases not matched to a gene: 7. This CDR3 is 16 amino acids long. The CDR3 loop reads CASSKSGQMNTGELFF. CDR3 bases: TGTGCCAGCAGTAAATCGGGACAGATGAACACCGGGGAGCTGTTTTTT.

The chain joins TRBV11-2 to TRBJ2-5; TRBD1 or TRBD2 may be the D gene (5 bases each). The CDR3 loop spans 17 amino acids. The ends were cut back, 5 bases at V and 4 bases at J, with 23 bases in the middle. The germline CDR1 and CDR2 sequences are SGHAT and FQNNGV. DNA for the CDR3: TGTGCCAGCAGCACCACCCGCACGGGACCAGCCGCAGAGACCCAGTACTTC. Its protein is CASSTTRTGPAAETQYF.

This rearrangement joins TRBV20-1 to TRBJ1-5; no firm D call. The V gene lost 2 bases and the J gene lost 5 bases, with 13 bases spanning the gap. In germline, CDR1 is DFQATT, CDR2 SNEGSKA (reference sequence). The CDR3 contains 14 residues. The CDR3 loop reads CSARLRAPDQPQHF. The DNA for the CDR3 is TGCAGTGCTAGATTAAGGGCGCCTGATCAGCCCCAGCATTTT.

The rearrangement links TRBV28 to TRBJ1-5, with no clear D. V was trimmed by 2 bases and J by 6 bases, leaving 11 bases between them. CDR3 length equals 14 residues. Germline V gene data show CDR1 as MDHEN and CDR2 as SYDVKM. The CDR3 here is CASSLEGSGQPQHF. The CDR3, as DNA: TGTGCCAGCAGTTTAGAAGGGAGTGGTCAGCCCCAGCATTTT.

This clonotype was seen many times. The CDR3 bases are TGTGCCAGCAGTTTAGCAGGACAGGGGCGCGAGCAGTACTTC. Protein: CASSLAGQGREQYF. This chain joins TRBV28 and TRBJ2-7, with 9 bases matching TRBD1. Germline V gives CDR1 MDHEN, CDR2 SYDVKM. The J segment lost 6 bases and the V segment lost 2 bases, leaving 5 bases of the junction unmatched. This CDR3 region has 14 residues.